This TCR beta chain was documented in a study of cytomegalovirus exposure and HLA in healthy donors. Whole-study findings and limits: A later analysis found that most CMV-associated TCR beta chains appeared HLA-restricted. Links to common viral pathogens appeared, in a later analysis, for several of the most significant clusters. It was reported in a later analysis that an Asian-associated ancestry cluster showed fewer N-insertions than the 666-donor mean.

Healthy bone marrow donors made up the donors. The V end was cut by 8 bases, the J end by 0 bases, with 11 bases between. CDR1 and CDR2 from the germline V gene are MGHRA and YSYEKL. This CDR3 region has 14 residues. This PCR relied on a set of 60 Vbeta primers and 13 Jbeta primers. Assay: immunoSEQ multiplex PCR; the TCRdb copy retains only in-frame clones and omits some. The sample contains around 190,000 clones, 78% of which appear only once. About this clone itself: Antigen unknown.

This sequence was found in a female donor in good health and CMV-seronegative. The chain is built from TRBV4-1 and TRBJ1-3; D is ambiguous. Sequenced input: PBMCs. In nucleotides, the CDR3 is TGCGCCAGCGCTCCCAGTGGCTCTGGAAACACCATATATTTT. It yields the protein CASAPSGSGNTIYF.